Below are 19 T cell receptor beta chains sequenced from a single sample in a study of blood T cell repertoires in COVID-19. The repertoire was sequenced with immunoSEQ multiplex PCR; TCRdb's copy has only in-frame clones and lacks some. Among approximately 290,000 clones listed, 85% to 90% were seen once. Sequencing was carried out using PBMCs or T cells enriched from blood (not recorded which). These receptors all stem from a woman under 30 with acute COVID-19.

On this clone itself: This sample also contains other DNA sequences that code for the same CDR3. The chain recombines TRBV28 with TRBJ2-5; D ambiguous. The CDR3 runs to 11 residues. With 3 bases removed from V and 5 bases from J, the gap between germline ends came to 4 bases. Germline V gene sequence: CDR1 MDHEN, CDR2 SYDVKM. The CDR3 DNA is TGTGCCAGCAGTTTGCGGGAGACCCAGTACTTC. It codes for CASSLRETQYF.

This rearrangement joins TRBV7-2 to TRBJ2-3; 8 nucleotides align to TRBD1. Germline CDR1 is SGHTA and CDR2 is FQGNSA. V shed 1 base and J 2 bases; nucleotides not matched to a gene: 8. There are 17 residues in the CDR3. The CDR3 is CASSLGRGRGSTDTQYF. DNA of the CDR3: TGTGCCAGCAGCTTAGGCAGGGGGCGAGGATCCACAGATACGCAGTATTTT.

The chain links TRBV28 to TRBJ1-4, with a possible D match to TRBD1 (6 bases). In germline, CDR1 is MDHEN, CDR2 SYDVKM. The CDR3 runs 16 residues. V lost 2 bases to trimming and J lost 11 bases, with 21 bases between them. CDR3 bases: TGTGCCAGCAGTTTAGGATGGAGAACAGGGCGGGGGAAACTGTTTTTT. This codes for CASSLGWRTGRGKLFF.

This chain joins TRBV6-5 and TRBJ1-5; 8 bases match TRBD1. The trim removed 6 bases at V and 6 bases at J, leaving 7 bases unmatched. Germline loops: CDR1 MNHEY, CDR2 SVGAGI. The CDR3 is 14 amino acids. The CDR3 loop is CASRSTGESQPQHF. The CDR3 bases are TGTGCCAGCAGATCGACAGGGGAGAGTCAGCCCCAGCATTTT.

This chain uses TRBV19 with TRBJ1-5; a weak D match, TRBD1 (6 bases). With 2 bases removed from V and 0 bases from J, the gap between germline ends came to 14 bases. Germline CDR1 is LNHDA and CDR2 is SQIVND (reference sequence). The CDR3 loop spans 17 amino acids. The DNA for the CDR3 is TGTGCCAGTAGTATACGGACAGAATCGTTTAGCAATCAGCCCCAGCATTTT. Protein sequence: CASSIRTESFSNQPQHF.

The CDR3 region is CASSTREGNYGYTF. CDR3 nucleotide sequence: TGTGCCAGCAGTACCCGCGAGGGTAACTATGGCTACACCTTC. The chain combines TRBV28 with TRBJ1-2; D remains unclear. Trimming removed 5 bases at V and 1 base at J, with 11 bases between. Germline V CDR1 and CDR2: MDHEN, SYDVKM. The CDR3 is 14 amino acids.

The genes are TRBV9 and TRBJ2-2; the D is unclear. Between the trimmed V and J ends, which lost 4 bases and 1 base, there was a span of 2 bases. The CDR3 contains 12 residues. The V gene's germline CDR1 is SGDLS and CDR2 YYNGEE. As DNA, the CDR3 is TGTGCCAGCAGCCGGAACACCGGGGAGCTGTTTTTT. This sequence encodes CASSRNTGELFF.

V gene TRBV28 combines with J gene TRBJ2-7; 7 nucleotides line up with TRBD1. The CDR3 sequence is 14 residues long. Germline V gene sequence: CDR1 MDHEN, CDR2 SYDVKM. The trim removed 2 bases at V and 4 bases at J, leaving 5 bases unmatched. The CDR3 DNA reads TGTGCCAGCAGTTTACCGGGACAGAGTTACGAGCAGTACTTC. Translation: CASSLPGQSYEQYF.

V is TRBV30 and J is TRBJ2-3; D is ambiguous. Trimming cost V 2 bases and J 2 bases, with 5 bases left between them. CDR1 is GTSNPN, CDR2 SVGIG, per germline (reference sequence). This CDR3 region has 12 residues. CDR3 loop: CAWSLFTDTQYF. The CDR3 region has the DNA TGTGCCTGGAGTTTATTCACAGATACGCAGTATTTT.

The chain links TRBV24-1 to TRBJ1-3; no definite D call. Germline CDR1 and CDR2: KGHDR and SFDVKD. The CDR3 is 12 residues long. The V gene lost 12 bases and the J gene lost 0 bases, with 8 bases spanning the gap. CDR3 residues: CAAGSSGNTIYF. CDR3 DNA: TGTGCCGCAGGAAGCTCTGGAAACACCATATATTTT.

In regard to this clone: Other DNA sequences of this sample code for an identical CDR3. V gene TRBV9 combines with J gene TRBJ2-1, with TRBD2 identical over 7 bases. The CDR3 is 15 amino acids. Germline values: CDR1 SGDLS, CDR2 YYNGEE. V lost 0 bases to trimming and J lost 3 bases; unmatched junction nucleotides: 3. The CDR3 bases are TGTGCCAGCAGCGTAGGTGGCGGGAGCTACAATGAGCAGTTCTTC. Translation gives CASSVGGGSYNEQFF.

The gene calls are TRBV4-2 and TRBJ2-6; 14 positions match TRBD2. The trim removed 4 bases at V and 2 bases at J, leaving 7 bases unmatched. The germline gives CDR1 LGHNA, CDR2 YNFKEQ. The CDR3 sequence is 19 residues long. The CDR3 loop reads CASSRRSGLAGAGANVLTF. CDR3 DNA: TGTGCCAGCAGCCGACGGTCGGGACTAGCGGGAGCTGGGGCCAACGTCCTGACTTTC.

The V and J genes are TRBV18 and TRBJ1-1, with 8 bases that match TRBD1. The CDR3 extends over 12 amino acids. V was pared by 3 bases and J by 10 bases, with 4 bases of the junction left unmatched. The germline V gene encodes CDR1 KGHSH and CDR2 LQKENI. In DNA, the CDR3 is TGTGCCAGCTCACCTAGGACAGGGTCAGCTTTCTTT. It translates to CASSPRTGSAFF.

The chain couples TRBV28 to TRBJ1-2; D remains ambiguous. Germline V gives CDR1 MDHEN, CDR2 SYDVKM. The CDR3 is made up of 13 amino acids. Trimming left V 4 bases short and J 0 bases short, with 6 bases between. In nucleotides, the CDR3 is TGTGCCAGCAGTTCCGGGACTAACTATGGCTACACCTTC. Protein product: CASSSGTNYGYTF.

The rearrangement uses TRBV3-1 (or the pseudogene TRBV3-2) and TRBJ2-7; weak D call: TRBD1 (5 bases). Germline V gene data show CDR1 as LGHDT and CDR2 as YNNKEL (reference sequence). CDR3 length: 14 amino acids. Trimming took 4 bases from V and 2 from J, leaving 12 bases between them. CDR3 residues: CASSPTTGTYEQYF. The CDR3 bases are TGTGCCAGCAGCCCCACCACAGGAACCTACGAGCAGTACTTC.

The chain has TRBV4-1 and TRBJ2-7, with D uncertain. V was clipped by 0 bases and J by 5 bases, with 11 bases between them. Germline V lookup: CDR1 MGHRA, CDR2 YSYEKL. The CDR3 sequence is 14 residues long. The CDR3 DNA reads TGCGCCAGCAGCCAAGATTCCCCAGAGGACGAGCAGTACTTC. This encodes CASSQDSPEDEQYF.

V is TRBV18 and J is TRBJ2-3; D unclear. Looked up from germline, CDR1 is KGHSH and CDR2 is LQKENI. V shed 5 bases and J shed 4 bases, with 4 bases lying between them. The CDR3 contains 11 residues. CDR3 nucleotide sequence: TGTGCCAGCTCAGAGGCAGATACGCAGTATTTT. This gives the protein CASSEADTQYF.

This clone was observed once. V is TRBV14 and J is TRBJ2-7, with 7 bases identical to TRBD1. This CDR3 has 15 amino acids. Germline V gives CDR1 SGHDN, CDR2 FVKESK. V gave up 4 bases and J gave up 0 bases; unmatched junction bases: 6. The CDR3 sequence: CASSRPGQNSYEQYF. The CDR3 DNA sequence: TGTGCCAGCAGCCGACCGGGACAGAACTCCTACGAGCAGTACTTC.

This clone was counted at least ten times. V and J are TRBV7-3 and TRBJ2-2; D possibly corresponds to TRBD2 (6 bases). Trimming removed 3 bases at V and 7 bases at J, with 9 bases between. In germline, CDR1 is SGHTA, CDR2 FQGTGA. The CDR3 spans 13 residues. The CDR3 loop reads CASSFGGIGELFF. In DNA form, the CDR3 reads TGTGCCAGCAGCTTCGGGGGAATCGGGGAGCTGTTTTTT. The variable domain in full, completed from reference TRBV7-3 and TRBJ2-2, reads GAGVSQTPSNKVTEKGKYVELRCDPISGHTALYWYRQSLGQGPEFLIYFQGTGAADDSGLPNDRFFAVRPEGSVSTLKIQRTERGDSAVYLCASSFGGIGELFFGEGSRLTVL.